This TCR beta chain was captured by sequencing in a study of read filtering for tumor transcriptome and immune sequencing. In its sample, this clonotype was seen many times. The CDR3 covers 17 residues. The V gene's germline CDR1 is SGHTA and CDR2 FQGNSA. Trimming removed 1 base from V and 0 bases from J, with 13 bases in between. Molecular barcoded adaptors covering alpha/delta and beta/gamma chains were used on approximately 400 ng RNA. TCRdb re-analysed the reads in MiXCR, keeping a single row per CDR3 protein. The data hold approximately 24,000 distinct CDR3 sequences, with about 20% observed a single time.

The material sequenced was a population of CD138-negative cells sorted from bone marrow. The genes are TRBV7-2 and TRBJ2-1, with D perhaps TRBD1 (5 bases). The TCR originated in a donor at least 40 years old with multiple myeloma. The CDR3: CASSLEIFRASYNEQFF. The CDR3 coding sequence is TGTGCCAGCAGCTTAGAGATTTTCAGGGCCTCCTACAATGAGCAGTTCTTC. Drawing the rest from reference TRBV7-2 and TRBJ2-1, the complete variable domain is GAGVSQSPSNKVTEKGKDVELRCDPISGHTALYWYRQSLGQGLEFLIYFQGNSAPDKSGLPSDRFSAERTGGSVSTLTIQRTQQEDSAVYLCASSLEIFRASYNEQFFGPGTRLTVL.